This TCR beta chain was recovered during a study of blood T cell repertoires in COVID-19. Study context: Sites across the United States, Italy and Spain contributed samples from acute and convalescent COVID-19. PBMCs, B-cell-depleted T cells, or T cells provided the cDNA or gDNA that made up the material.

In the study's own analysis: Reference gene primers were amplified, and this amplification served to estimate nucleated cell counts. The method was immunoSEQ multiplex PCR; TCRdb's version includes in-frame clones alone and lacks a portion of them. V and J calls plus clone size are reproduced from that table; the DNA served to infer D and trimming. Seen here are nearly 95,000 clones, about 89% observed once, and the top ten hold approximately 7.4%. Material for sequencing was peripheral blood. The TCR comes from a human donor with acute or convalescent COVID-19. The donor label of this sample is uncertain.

CDR3 DNA sequence: TGTGCCAGCAGCGTAGGGACAGGGTACAATGAGCAGTTCTTC. Encoded protein: CASSVGTGYNEQFF. The V and J genes are TRBV9 and TRBJ2-1, with 8 bases aligning to TRBD1. The germline V gene has CDR1 SGDLS and CDR2 YYNGEE. Trimming at V came to 0 bases and at J to 4 bases, leaving 0 bases not matched to a gene. The CDR3 sequence is 14 residues long.